This note documents a single T cell receptor (beta chain) sequence. The data are from a study of T cell responses to AZD1222 COVID-19 vaccine. Data came from immunoSEQ multiplex PCR; TCRdb stores just in-frame clones and leaves some out. Here the sample spans roughly 93,000 clones, around 90% being singletons. This CDR3 is built from 15 residues. CDR1 and CDR2 (germline): SGHTA, FQGNSA. Germline trimming cut 4 bases from V and 2 bases from J; bases unmatched to any gene: 3. The V gene is TRBV7-2, the J gene TRBJ2-7; 12 nucleotides align to TRBD2. Specimen: peripheral blood, collected 28 days after the second AZD1222 dose. The receptor comes from an adult who received the AZD1222 COVID-19 vaccine. The CDR3 nucleotides read TGTGCCAGCAGCTATACTAGCGGGGGGACCTACGAGCAGTACGTC. Its translation: CASSYTSGGTYEQYV.